Sequencing of this TCR beta chain was carried out in a study of blood T cell repertoires in COVID-19. Turning to the study itself: T cells, B-cell-depleted T cells, or PBMCs provided the cDNA or gDNA that served as material.

Sequencing used immunoSEQ multiplex PCR; TCRdb keeps in-frame clones, though not all of them. The repertoire consists of fewer than 350,000 clones, with around 85% occurring once and the leading ten covering under 2.5%. CDR1 SNHLY and CDR2 FYNNEI come from the germline V gene. CDR3 length: 14 residues. V was pared by 5 bases and J by 6 bases, with 7 bases of the junction left unmatched. The specimen sequenced was PBMCs or T cells enriched from blood (not recorded which). The J gene is TRBJ1-3, the V gene TRBV2, with 7 bases identical to TRBD1. The source is a man aged 30 to 45 who had recovered from COVID-19. The CDR3, as DNA: TGTGCCAGCAGTAACCGGGACAGCCTAAACACCATATATTTT. Translated, it gives CASSNRDSLNTIYF.